Below are 28 T cell receptor beta chains sequenced from a single sample in a study of blood T cell repertoires in COVID-19. The repertoire was sequenced with immunoSEQ multiplex PCR; TCRdb's copy has only in-frame clones and lacks some. The sample has 160,000 or so clones; 85% to 95% are singletons. Sequenced: peripheral blood. Every receptor here comes from an older woman with COVID-19, enrolled during active disease.

This rearrangement joins TRBV10-3 to TRBJ1-5; D uncertain. Trimming removed 4 bases at V and 6 bases at J, with 13 bases between. Germline CDR1 is ENHRY and CDR2 is SYGVKD. There are 14 residues in the CDR3. CDR3: CAISVDGKGQPQHF. The CDR3 bases are TGTGCCATCAGTGTTGACGGGAAGGGTCAGCCCCAGCATTTT.

This chain connects TRBV5-4 to TRBJ1-4, with D possibly TRBD1 on 6 matching bases. This CDR3 is built from 15 residues. The ends were cut back, 4 bases at V and 2 bases at J, with 12 bases in the middle. CDR1 is SGHNT, CDR2 YYREEE, per germline (reference sequence). As DNA, the CDR3 is TGTGCCAGCAGCCCCTCTGGGGGCACTAATGAAAAACTGTTTTTT. Translated: CASSPSGGTNEKLFF.

Notes on this clone: Other DNA sequences in this specimen translate into the identical CDR3. V is TRBV7-2 and J is TRBJ1-2; D unresolved. CDR1 is SGHTA, CDR2 FQGNSA, per germline. With 5 bases removed from V and 5 bases from J, the gap between germline ends came to 6 bases. The CDR3 totals 11 residues. CDR3 in amino acids: CASSPGYGYTF. CDR3 coding DNA: TGTGCCAGCAGCCCCGGGTATGGCTACACCTTC. The full variable domain, in which reference TRBV7-2 and TRBJ1-2 provide the parts outside the CDR3, is GAGVSQSPSNKVTEKGKDVELRCDPISGHTALYWYRQSLGQGLEFLIYFQGNSAPDKSGLPSDRFSAERTGGSVSTLTIQRTQQEDSAVYLCASSPGYGYTFGSGTRLTVV.

The rearrangement joins TRBV4-1 to TRBJ1-5; 9 nucleotides match TRBD1. The V and J ends lost 1 base and 6 bases, in that order; junction bases with no gene match: 7. This CDR3 region has 16 residues. Germline V gene sequence: CDR1 MGHRA, CDR2 YSYEKL. The CDR3 region has the DNA TGCGCCAGCAGCCAAGCATGGACAGGGGTGAGTCAGCCCCAGCATTTT. This sequence encodes CASSQAWTGVSQPQHF.

This clone was seen a single time. V gene TRBV3-1 (or the pseudogene TRBV3-2) combines with J gene TRBJ1-1; D possibly corresponds to TRBD1 (6 bases). The CDR3 is 15 amino acids. The germline gives CDR1 LGHDT, CDR2 YNNKEL (reference sequence). Trimming cost V 0 bases and J 1 base, with 9 bases left between them. The DNA of the CDR3 is TGTGCCAGCAGCCAAGAGGGAGGGGGGAACACTGAAGCTTTCTTT. Its translation: CASSQEGGGNTEAFF.

The J gene is TRBJ1-2, the V gene TRBV30, with D possibly TRBD1 on 5 matching bases. The V gene lost 0 bases and the J gene lost 6 bases, with 14 bases spanning the gap. Germline V gene sequence: CDR1 GTSNPN, CDR2 SVGIG (reference sequence). The CDR3 is 14 amino acids. For the CDR3, the DNA is TGTGCCTGGAGTGTACGCCAGGGTCAAAATGGCTACACCTTC. Its protein product is CAWSVRQGQNGYTF.

This chain connects TRBV10-3 to TRBJ1-6, with a possible D match to TRBD1 (5 bases). This CDR3 comprises 15 residues. V was cut by 2 bases and J by 5 bases, with 10 bases left in between. The germline V gene encodes CDR1 ENHRY and CDR2 SYGVKD. CDR3 loop: CAISEGQGNNSPLHF. The CDR3 region has the DNA TGTGCCATCAGTGAGGGGCAGGGTAATAATTCACCCCTCCACTTT.

This clone was counted once. V and J are TRBV6-2 or TRBV6-3 and TRBJ1-1; D is unresolved. Trimming took 0 bases from V and 3 from J, leaving 11 bases between them. This CDR3 is built from 15 residues. Per germline, CDR1 MNHEY and CDR2 SVGEGT. CDR3 residues: CASSYSPWQDTEAFF. The CDR3 coding sequence is TGTGCCAGCAGTTACTCGCCCTGGCAAGACACTGAAGCTTTCTTT.

The V gene is TRBV5-6, the J gene TRBJ2-2; the D gene is possibly TRBD2 (6 bases). This CDR3 contains 15 residues. The germline gives CDR1 SGHDT, CDR2 YYEEEE. The V and J ends lost 0 bases and 4 bases respectively, with 10 bases between them. The CDR3 spells CASSLAGGFTGELFF. The CDR3 DNA follows: TGTGCCAGCAGCTTGGCTGGGGGGTTCACCGGGGAGCTGTTTTTT.

This chain connects TRBV4-1 to TRBJ1-5; D is possibly TRBD1 (5 bases). CDR1 and CDR2 (germline): MGHRA, YSYEKL. This CDR3 has 15 residues. The V and J ends lost 1 base and 3 bases respectively, with 10 bases between them. The DNA for the CDR3 is TGCGCCAGCAGCCAAGTCGGCAGGGCCAATCAGCCCCAGCATTTT. Its protein is CASSQVGRANQPQHF.

The V gene is TRBV9, the J gene TRBJ1-2; a weak D match, TRBD1 (5 bases). With 3 bases removed from V and 8 bases from J, the gap between germline ends came to 20 bases. Germline V gene data show CDR1 as SGDLS and CDR2 as YYNGEE. The CDR3 covers 15 residues. The CDR3 DNA reads TGTGCCAGCAGCGCACCACTATGGAGGGGCCGCGGCTACACCTTC. It translates to CASSAPLWRGRGYTF.

The chain is built from TRBV27 and TRBJ2-2; 10 nucleotides align to TRBD1. This CDR3 comprises 15 residues. Per the germline V gene, CDR1 is MNHEY and CDR2 is SMNVEV (reference sequence). The V and J ends lost 5 bases and 4 bases, in that order; junction bases with no gene match: 4. As DNA, the CDR3 is TGTGCCAGCAGTATACGACAGGGGGCCACCGGGGAGCTGTTTTTT. It is translated as CASSIRQGATGELFF.

This clone has more than one count but fewer than ten. This chain links TRBV4-2 with TRBJ1-4; possibly TRBD1 for D (6 bases). Germline V CDR1 and CDR2: LGHNA, YNFKEQ. The V gene lost 1 base and the J gene lost 0 bases, with 15 bases spanning the gap. The CDR3 has 18 amino acids. CDR3 residues: CASSQGQGWVATNEKLFF. The CDR3 DNA reads TGTGCCAGCAGCCAAGGCCAGGGGTGGGTAGCAACTAATGAAAAACTGTTTTTT.

The CDR3 loop reads CASRFGLVYEQYF. In DNA form, the CDR3 reads TGTGCCAGCAGATTTGGACTAGTCTACGAGCAGTACTTC. This chain connects TRBV6-5 to TRBJ2-7; 7 bases match TRBD2. Per the germline V gene, CDR1 is MNHEY and CDR2 is SVGAGI. V lost 6 bases and J lost 3; bases outside the gene matches: 5. The CDR3 sequence is 13 residues long.

The chain recombines TRBV19 with TRBJ2-5; D may be TRBD2 (5 bases). Trimming left V 3 bases short and J 2 bases short, with 13 bases between. Germline CDR1 is LNHDA and CDR2 is SQIVND (reference sequence). CDR3 size: 15 residues. The DNA of the CDR3 is TGTGCCAGTAGTATCGGCGGGCTCTTACAAGAGACCCAGTACTTC. The encoded protein is CASSIGGLLQETQYF.

The chain has TRBV7-2 and TRBJ2-7, with D possibly being TRBD1 (6 bases). V was shortened by 2 bases and J by 5 bases, with 16 bases between the two germline ends. The CDR3 extends over 15 amino acids. Germline loops: CDR1 SGHTA, CDR2 FQGNSA. DNA for the CDR3: TGTGCCAGCAGCTTAACAGGCAGGGGAATCGACGAGCAGTACTTC. As protein: CASSLTGRGIDEQYF. Complete variable domain (other parts from reference TRBV7-2 and TRBJ2-7): GAGVSQSPSNKVTEKGKDVELRCDPISGHTALYWYRQSLGQGLEFLIYFQGNSAPDKSGLPSDRFSAERTGGSVSTLTIQRTQQEDSAVYLCASSLTGRGIDEQYFGPGTRLTVT.

In DNA form, the CDR3 reads TGCAGTCCTAAAGTCGGGGACAGGGGACACTCTAGCACAGATACGCAGTATTTT. Its translation: CSPKVGDRGHSSTDTQYF. The chain links TRBV29-1 to TRBJ2-3; 10 nucleotides agree with TRBD1. Germline loops: CDR1 SQVTM, CDR2 ANQGSEA. The CDR3 contains 18 residues.

The chain combines TRBV4-3 with TRBJ1-2; D is undetermined. In germline, CDR1 is LGHNA, CDR2 YSLEER. The CDR3 covers 14 residues. V gave up 0 bases and J gave up 4 bases, with 9 bases separating them. CDR3 DNA: TGCGCCAGCAGCCAAGATGTTCTTGTCTATGGCTACACCTTC. Translating gives CASSQDVLVYGYTF.

The CDR3 bases are TGTGCCAGCAGTTATCAACAGGGGGAGAATGAAAAACTGTTTTTT. It yields the protein CASSYQQGENEKLFF. The J gene is TRBJ1-4, the V gene TRBV6-5, with 8 nucleotides matching TRBD1. Germline CDR1 MNHEY, CDR2 SVGAGI. The V segment lost 3 bases and the J segment 5 bases; nucleotides outside the gene matches: 5. This CDR3 comprises 15 residues.

The genes are TRBV6-5 and TRBJ1-1; 7 bases are shared with TRBD1. Germline values: CDR1 MNHEY, CDR2 SVGAGI. V lost 6 bases, J lost 1 base, and 5 bases stayed unmatched. This CDR3 is 14 amino acids long. CDR3 DNA sequence: TGTGCCAGCAGGACAGGGAGCGGGAACACTGAAGCTTTCTTT. Its protein is CASRTGSGNTEAFF.

Comment on this clone: One end of the junction varies from germline; a read error may be responsible. The chain recombines TRBV7-7 with TRBJ2-7, with D perhaps TRBD1 (6 bases). The CDR3 totals 13 residues. Germline CDR1 reads SSHAT; CDR2 reads FNYEAQ (reference sequence). Here the CDR3 DNA reads TGTGCTAGCAGCTTAGACAGGTCCTCCGAGCAGTACTTC. Its protein is CASSLDRSSEQYF.

In this sample, this clone turned up once. The genes are TRBV18 and TRBJ1-1, with D perhaps TRBD1 (6 bases). Germline values: CDR1 KGHSH, CDR2 LQKENI. The ends were cut back, 3 bases at V and 2 bases at J, with 13 bases in the middle. This CDR3 is 15 amino acids long. CDR3 bases: TGTGCCAGCTCACCCAATCCGACAGGCAACACTGAAGCTTTCTTT. Encoded protein: CASSPNPTGNTEAFF.

V usage is TRBV29-1 and J usage is TRBJ1-1, with TRBD1 as a possible D gene (6 bases). Germline lookup yields CDR1 SQVTM and CDR2 ANQGSEA. The CDR3 is 14 amino acids. The V end lost 6 bases, the J end lost 1 base, and 15 bases lay between the germline ends. This CDR3 is CSVRGGQRNTEAFF. CDR3 DNA: TGCAGCGTCCGGGGCGGACAGAGGAACACTGAAGCTTTCTTT.

The genes are TRBV3-1 (or the pseudogene TRBV3-2) and TRBJ1-2, with D perhaps TRBD1 (5 bases). The CDR3 is made up of 14 amino acids. Trimming removed 3 bases at V and 7 bases at J, with 15 bases between. Germline lookup yields CDR1 LGHDT and CDR2 YNNKEL (reference sequence). As DNA, the CDR3 is TGTGCCAGCAGCCAGAGTGACAGCGTGAGTGGCTACACCTTC. The encoded protein is CASSQSDSVSGYTF.

In its sample, this clone was seen a few times. Written as DNA, the CDR3 is TGTGCCAGCAGTGAAAGGGGGCGAAGAACCGCTAACTATGGCTACACCTTC. Protein sequence: CASSERGRRTANYGYTF. V gene TRBV2 combines with J gene TRBJ1-2, with 7 positions matching TRBD1. Germline-derived CDR1 and CDR2 are SNHLY and FYNNEI. The CDR3 runs to 17 residues. V shed 2 bases and J 0 bases; nucleotides not matched to a gene: 9.

This clone was detected once. The chain carries TRBV6-4 and TRBJ1-6; D gene unclear. This CDR3 is built from 18 residues. Germline V gene lookup returns CDR1 MRHNA and CDR2 SNTAGT. V lost 2 bases and J 1 base, leaving 15 bases between the germline ends. The chain's CDR3 is CASSDRGSAESYNSPLHF. CDR3 DNA: TGTGCCAGCAGTGACAGAGGTTCGGCAGAATCCTATAATTCACCCCTCCACTTT.

This chain uses TRBV4-1 with TRBJ2-7; D not certain. Trimming removed 6 bases from V and 3 bases from J, with 15 bases in between. In germline, CDR1 is MGHRA, CDR2 YSYEKL. This CDR3 is 14 amino acids long. The DNA of the CDR3 is TGCGCCAGCAGTCAAAACTCGAGACACTACGAGCAGTACTTC. It is translated as CASSQNSRHYEQYF.

This clone came up many times. This sequence joins TRBV7-9 and TRBJ1-1; 8 positions match TRBD1. The junction had 6 bases not matched to a gene; V was cut back by 5 bases and J by 4 bases. CDR3 size: 14 residues. In germline, CDR1 is SEHNR, CDR2 FQNEAQ (reference sequence). CDR3 nucleotide sequence: TGTGCCAGCAGCCCATTTACAGGGGGCACTGAAGCTTTCTTT. It encodes CASSPFTGGTEAFF.